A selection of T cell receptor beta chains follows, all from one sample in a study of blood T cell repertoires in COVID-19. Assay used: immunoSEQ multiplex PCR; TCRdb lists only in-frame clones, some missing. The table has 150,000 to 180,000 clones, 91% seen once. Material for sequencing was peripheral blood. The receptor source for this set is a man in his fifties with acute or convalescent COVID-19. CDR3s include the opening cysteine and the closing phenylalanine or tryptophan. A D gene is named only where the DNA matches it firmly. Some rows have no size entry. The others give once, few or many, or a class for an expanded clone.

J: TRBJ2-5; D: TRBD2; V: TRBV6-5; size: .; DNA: TGTGCCAGCACCGAGCGAGGGGTGCGGGGGGAGACCCAGTACTTC; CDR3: CASTERGVRGETQYF
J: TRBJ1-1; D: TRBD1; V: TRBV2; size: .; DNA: TGTGCCAGCAGAGCCCAAACAGGGGGGATGAACACTGAAGCTTTCTTT; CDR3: CASRAQTGGMNTEAFF
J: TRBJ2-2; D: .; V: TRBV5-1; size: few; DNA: TGCGCCAGCGCTCTGCCCGGGGGTCGCACCGGGGAGCTGTTTTTT; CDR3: CASALPGGRTGELFF
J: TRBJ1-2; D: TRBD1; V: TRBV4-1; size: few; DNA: TGCGCCAGCAGCGCCCGGGACAGGGTTAACTATGGCTACACCTTC; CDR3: CASSARDRVNYGYTF
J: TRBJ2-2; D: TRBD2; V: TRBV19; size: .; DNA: TGTGCCAGTAGGCCGGGACTAGCGACGAACACCGGGGAGCTGTTTTTT; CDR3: CASRPGLATNTGELFF
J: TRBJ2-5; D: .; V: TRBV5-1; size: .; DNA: TGCGCCAGCAGCTTGGCCCTGAACGGCCAAGAGACCCAGTACTTC; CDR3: CASSLALNGQETQYF
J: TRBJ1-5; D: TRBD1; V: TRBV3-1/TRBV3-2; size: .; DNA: TGTGCCAGCAGACGGGACAGGGGGACCAGTTGCAATCAGCCCCAGCATTTT; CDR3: CASRRDRGTSCNQPQHF
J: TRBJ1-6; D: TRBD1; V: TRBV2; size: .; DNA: TGTGCCAGCAGGCCAGACAGGGGAGGTTCACCCCTCCACTTT; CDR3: CASRPDRGGSPLHF
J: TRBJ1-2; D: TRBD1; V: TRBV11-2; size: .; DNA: TGTGCCAGCAGCTTGGGACAGGCCTATGGCTACACCTTC; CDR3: CASSLGQAYGYTF
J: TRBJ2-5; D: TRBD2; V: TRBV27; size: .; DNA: TGTGCCAGCAGTCCCCTAGCGGGAGGCCGGGAGACCCAGTACTTC; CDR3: CASSPLAGGRETQYF
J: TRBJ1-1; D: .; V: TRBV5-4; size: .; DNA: TGTGCCAGCAGCTTTAGGCAGGGGGAAGCTTTCTTT; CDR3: CASSFRQGEAFF
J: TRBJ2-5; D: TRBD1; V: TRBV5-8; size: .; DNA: TGTGCCAGCAGCTTGGGGACAGGGGGCCAAGAGACCCAGTACTTC; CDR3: CASSLGTGGQETQYF
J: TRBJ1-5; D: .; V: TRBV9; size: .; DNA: TGTGCCAGCAGCGTAAGTGGAGCTCTCAATCAGCCCCAGCATTTT; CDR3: CASSVSGALNQPQHF
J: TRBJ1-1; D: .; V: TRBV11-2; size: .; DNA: TGTGCCAGCAGCTTATTGGGCGACACTGAAGCTTTCTTT; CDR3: CASSLLGDTEAFF
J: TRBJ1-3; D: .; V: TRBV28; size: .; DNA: TGTGCCAGCAGTTCCCAGGGCCAGGCCTCCTCTGGAAACACCATATATTTT; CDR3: CASSSQGQASSGNTIYF
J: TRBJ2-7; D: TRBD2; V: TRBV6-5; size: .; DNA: TGTGCCAGCAGCAAAACACTAGCGGGAGGCCACGAGCAGTACTTC; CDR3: CASSKTLAGGHEQYF
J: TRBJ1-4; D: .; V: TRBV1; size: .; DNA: TGCACCAGCAGCCACCCCTCACCTAGGGGTGGTGGTGAAAAACTGTTTTTT; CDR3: CTSSHPSPRGGGEKLFF
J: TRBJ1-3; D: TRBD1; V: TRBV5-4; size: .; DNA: TGTGCCAGCAGAGAGAGGCAGGGGGCAGACACCATATATTTT; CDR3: CASRERQGADTIYF
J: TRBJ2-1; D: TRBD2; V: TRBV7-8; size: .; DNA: TGTGCCATCACCAGACTAGCGGGAGACCTTTACAATGAGCAGTTCTTC; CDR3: CAITRLAGDLYNEQFF
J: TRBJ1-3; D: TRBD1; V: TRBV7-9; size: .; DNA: TGTGCCAGCAGCTCCGTTCAGGGGGCTTCTGGAAACACCATATATTTT; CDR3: CASSSVQGASGNTIYF
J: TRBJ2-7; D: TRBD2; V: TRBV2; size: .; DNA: TGTGCCAGCAGTGAGATACGGGGGGGGAACTACGAGCAGTACTTC; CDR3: CASSEIRGGNYEQYF
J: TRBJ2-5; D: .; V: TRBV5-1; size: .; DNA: TGCGCCAGCAGCCCCGAGAGGGGAGGTCAAGAGACCCAGTACTTC; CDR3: CASSPERGGQETQYF
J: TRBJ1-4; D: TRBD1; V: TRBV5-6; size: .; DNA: TGTGCCAGCAGCCCGACAGGGCAGGATGAAAAACTGTTTTTT; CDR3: CASSPTGQDEKLFF
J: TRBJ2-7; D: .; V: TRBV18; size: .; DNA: TGTGCCAGCTCACCACTCGTGACGGGTCGGGGGGAGCAGTACTTC; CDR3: CASSPLVTGRGEQYF
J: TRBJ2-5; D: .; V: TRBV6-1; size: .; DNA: TGTGCCAGCAGTGAAGGGCTAGCGGAGACCCAGTACTTC; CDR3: CASSEGLAETQYF
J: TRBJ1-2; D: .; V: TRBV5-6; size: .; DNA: TGTGCCAGCAGCTCGGGACAAAACTATGGCTACACCTTC; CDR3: CASSSGQNYGYTF
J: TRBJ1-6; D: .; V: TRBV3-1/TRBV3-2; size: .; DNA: TGTGCCAGCAGCCAAGTAGCGTCCGCACCCCTCCACTTT; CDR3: CASSQVASAPLHF
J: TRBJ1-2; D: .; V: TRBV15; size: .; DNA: TGTGCCACCAGCAGAGGCGGGGGGAACTATGGCTACACCTTC; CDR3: CATSRGGGNYGYTF
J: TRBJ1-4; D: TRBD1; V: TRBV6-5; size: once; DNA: TGTGCCAGCAGTTACAGGGGGCTGGCTAATGAAAAACTGTTTTTT; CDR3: CASSYRGLANEKLFF
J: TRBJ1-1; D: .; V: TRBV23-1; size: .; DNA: TGCGCCAGCAGTCATACTCCGGGAGGCACTGAAGCTTTCTTT; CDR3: CASSHTPGGTEAFF
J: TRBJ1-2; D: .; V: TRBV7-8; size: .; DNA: TGTGCCAGCAGCTCCGAGCATGGCTACACCTTC; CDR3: CASSSEHGYTF
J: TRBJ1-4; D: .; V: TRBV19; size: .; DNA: TGTGCCAGTAGGTTCCAGGGAACCGCAACTAATGAAAAACTGTTTTTT; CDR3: CASRFQGTATNEKLFF
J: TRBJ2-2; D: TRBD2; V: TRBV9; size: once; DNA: TGTGCCAGCAACCCTGCGGGGGCGAACACCGGGGAGCTGTTTTTT; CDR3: CASNPAGANTGELFF
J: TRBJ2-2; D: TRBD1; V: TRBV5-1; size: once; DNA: TGCGCCAGCAGCGCAAATTTACAGGGGCCCGGGGAGCTGTTTTTT; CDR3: CASSANLQGPGELFF
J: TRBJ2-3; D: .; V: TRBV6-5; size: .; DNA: TGTGCCAGCAGTACACCGGGACTTCCTGGAGATACGCAGTATTTT; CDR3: CASSTPGLPGDTQYF
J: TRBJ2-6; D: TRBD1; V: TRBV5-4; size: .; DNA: TGTGCCAGCAGCTCCGGACAGGGGAGATCTGGGGCCAACGTCCTGACTTTC; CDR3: CASSSGQGRSGANVLTF
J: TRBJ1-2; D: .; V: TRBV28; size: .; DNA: TGTGCCAGCAGTTTAGCAGTGATCTATGGCTACACCTTC; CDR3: CASSLAVIYGYTF
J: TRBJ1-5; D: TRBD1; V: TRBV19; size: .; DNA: TGTGCCAGTAACAGGGGTGGTAGCAATCAGCCCCAGCATTTT; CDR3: CASNRGGSNQPQHF
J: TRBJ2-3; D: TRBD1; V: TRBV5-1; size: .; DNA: TGCGCCAGCAGCAGGGGGCACGAGGATACGCAGTATTTT; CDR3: CASSRGHEDTQYF
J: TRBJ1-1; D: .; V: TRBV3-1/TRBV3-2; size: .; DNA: TGTGCCAGCAGCCAACGAGGGTCGAGGACTGAAGCTTTCTTT; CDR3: CASSQRGSRTEAFF
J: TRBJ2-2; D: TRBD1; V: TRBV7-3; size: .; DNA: TGTGCCAGCAGCTCTGGACAGGCAAAGGGGGCCGACACCGGGGAGCTGTTTTTT; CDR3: CASSSGQAKGADTGELFF
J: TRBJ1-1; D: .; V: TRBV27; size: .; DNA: TGTGCCAGCAGAACCCGGACGATAACAGGATCTGAAGCTTTCTTT; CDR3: CASRTRTITGSEAFF
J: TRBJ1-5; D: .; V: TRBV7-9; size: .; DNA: TGTGCCAGCAGCTTAGGACCAGGGGTGAGCAATCAGCCCCAGCATTTT; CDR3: CASSLGPGVSNQPQHF
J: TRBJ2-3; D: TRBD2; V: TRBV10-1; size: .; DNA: TGCGCCAGCAGGGCCAAGACCCTAGCGGGAGTGACAGATACGCAGTATTTT; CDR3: CASRAKTLAGVTDTQYF
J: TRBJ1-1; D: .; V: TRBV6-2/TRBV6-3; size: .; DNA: TGTGCCAGCAGTACGACCCGGGATACTGAAGCTTTCTTT; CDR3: CASSTTRDTEAFF
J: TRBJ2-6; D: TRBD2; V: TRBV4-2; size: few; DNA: TGTGCCAGCAGCCAAGGTTTACTGGCGGGGGCTGGGGCCAACGTCCTGACTTTC; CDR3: CASSQGLLAGAGANVLTF
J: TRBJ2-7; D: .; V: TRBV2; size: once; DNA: TGTGCCAGCAGTGAAGCTGACAGGTACTACGAGCAGTACTTC; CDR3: CASSEADRYYEQYF
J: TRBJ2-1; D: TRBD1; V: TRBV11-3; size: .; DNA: TGTGCCAGCAGCTTAGGACAGGGGTCCTACAATGAGCAGTTCTTC; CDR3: CASSLGQGSYNEQFF
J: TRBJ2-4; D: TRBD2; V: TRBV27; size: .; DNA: TGTGCCAGCAGTTTATTTGCGGGAGCGGCAAACATTCAGTACTTC; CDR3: CASSLFAGAANIQYF
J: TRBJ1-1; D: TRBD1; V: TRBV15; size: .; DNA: TGTGCCACCAGCAGGGACAGGGATGAGGGCACTGAAGCTTTCTTT; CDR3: CATSRDRDEGTEAFF
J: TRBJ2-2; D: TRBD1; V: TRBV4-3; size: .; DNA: TGCGCCAGCAGCCAGGACGGGACAGTAAACACCGGGGAGCTGTTTTTT; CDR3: CASSQDGTVNTGELFF
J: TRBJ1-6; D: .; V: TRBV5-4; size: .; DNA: TGTGCCAGCAGCCCGAGCTCCTATAATTCACCCCTCCACTTT; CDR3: CASSPSSYNSPLHF
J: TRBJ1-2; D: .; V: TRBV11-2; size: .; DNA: TGTGCCAGCAGCTTACAAAGAGGTCGGGGTAACTTATTTGGCTACACCTTC; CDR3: CASSLQRGRGNLFGYTF
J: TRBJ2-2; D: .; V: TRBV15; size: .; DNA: TGTGCCACCAGCAGAGGGGGACAGAACACCGGGGAGCTGTTTTTT; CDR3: CATSRGGQNTGELFF
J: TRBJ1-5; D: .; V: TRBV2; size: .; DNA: TGTGCCAGCAGTTTGGAGACAGCTAGCAATCAGCCCCAGCATTTT; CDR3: CASSLETASNQPQHF
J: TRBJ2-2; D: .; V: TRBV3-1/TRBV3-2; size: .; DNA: TGTGCCAGCAGCCAAGGGCTTCTAGCGAACACCGGGGAGCTGTTTTTT; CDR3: CASSQGLLANTGELFF